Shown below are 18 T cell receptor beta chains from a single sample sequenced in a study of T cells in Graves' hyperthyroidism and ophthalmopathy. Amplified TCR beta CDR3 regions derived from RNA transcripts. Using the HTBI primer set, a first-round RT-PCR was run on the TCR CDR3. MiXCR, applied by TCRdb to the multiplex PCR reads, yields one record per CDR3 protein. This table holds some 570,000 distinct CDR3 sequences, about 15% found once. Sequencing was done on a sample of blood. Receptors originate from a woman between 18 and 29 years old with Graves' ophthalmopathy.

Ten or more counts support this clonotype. DNA of the CDR3: TGTGCCAGCTCAACGACGACAGCTACTAATGAAAAACTGTTTTTT. Translation: CASSTTTATNEKLFF. V usage is TRBV18 and J usage is TRBJ1-4, with a weak D call TRBD1 (5 bases). The CDR3 has 15 residues. The ends were cut back, 5 bases at V and 2 bases at J, with 12 bases in the middle. Germline V lookup: CDR1 KGHSH, CDR2 LQKENI.

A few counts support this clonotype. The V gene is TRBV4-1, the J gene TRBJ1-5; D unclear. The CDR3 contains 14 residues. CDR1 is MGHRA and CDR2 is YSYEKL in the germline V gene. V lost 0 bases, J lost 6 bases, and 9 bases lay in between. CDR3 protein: CASSQEGSSQPQHF. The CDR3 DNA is TGCGCCAGCAGCCAAGAAGGTTCAAGTCAGCCCCAGCATTTT.

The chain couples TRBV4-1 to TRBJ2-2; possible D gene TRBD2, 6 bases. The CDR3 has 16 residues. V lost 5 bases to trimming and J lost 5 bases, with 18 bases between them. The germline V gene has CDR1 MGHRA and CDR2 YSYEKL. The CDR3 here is CASSSYGSTGTGELFF. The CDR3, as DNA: TGCGCCAGCAGCTCATACGGGAGTACAGGAACCGGGGAGCTGTTTTTT.

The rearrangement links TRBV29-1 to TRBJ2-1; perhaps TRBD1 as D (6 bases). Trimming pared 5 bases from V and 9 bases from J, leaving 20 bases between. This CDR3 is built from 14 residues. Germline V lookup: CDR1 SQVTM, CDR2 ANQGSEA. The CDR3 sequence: CSVHVVKTGSEQFF. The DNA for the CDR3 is TGCAGCGTTCACGTCGTAAAAACAGGGAGTGAGCAGTTCTTC.

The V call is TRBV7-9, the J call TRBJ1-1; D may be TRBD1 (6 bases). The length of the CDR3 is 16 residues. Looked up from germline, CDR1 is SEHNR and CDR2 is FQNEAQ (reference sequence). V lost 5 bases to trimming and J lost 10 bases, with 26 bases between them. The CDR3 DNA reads TGTGCCAGCAGCCCCCGGGGGACACGTTCCTCGGGGAGAGCTTTCTTT. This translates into CASSPRGTRSSGRAFF.

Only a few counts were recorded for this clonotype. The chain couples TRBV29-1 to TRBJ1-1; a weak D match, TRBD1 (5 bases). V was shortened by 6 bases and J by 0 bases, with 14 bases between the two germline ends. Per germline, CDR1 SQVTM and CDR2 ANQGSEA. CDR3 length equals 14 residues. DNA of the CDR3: TGCAGCGTGAAGCTAGACAGAATGAACACTGAAGCTTTCTTT. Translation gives CSVKLDRMNTEAFF.

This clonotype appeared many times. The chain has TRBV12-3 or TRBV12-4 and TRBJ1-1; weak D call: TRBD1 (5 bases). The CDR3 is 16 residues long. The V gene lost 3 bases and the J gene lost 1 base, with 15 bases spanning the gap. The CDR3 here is CASSLGQGIRNTEAFF. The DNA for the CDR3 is TGTGCCAGCAGTTTGGGGCAGGGCATAAGGAACACTGAAGCTTTCTTT.

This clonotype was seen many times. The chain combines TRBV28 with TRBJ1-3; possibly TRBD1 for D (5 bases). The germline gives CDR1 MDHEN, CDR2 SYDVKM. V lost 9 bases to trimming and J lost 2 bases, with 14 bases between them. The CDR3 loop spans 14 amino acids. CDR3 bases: TGTGCCAGTTTGGGGCAGGGCGCTGGAAACACCATATATTTT. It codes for CASLGQGAGNTIYF.

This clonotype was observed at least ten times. As DNA, the CDR3 is TGTGCCAGCAGTGATCCCAAACTAGCGGGAGGGCGGAATGAGCAGTTCTTC. Its translation is CASSDPKLAGGRNEQFF. The chain is built from TRBV25-1 and TRBJ2-1, with 13 bases that match TRBD2. After removal of 3 bases from V and 7 bases from J, the junction contained 9 bases not matched to a gene. This CDR3 has 17 amino acids. Germline assignment: CDR1 MGHDK and CDR2 SYGVNS.

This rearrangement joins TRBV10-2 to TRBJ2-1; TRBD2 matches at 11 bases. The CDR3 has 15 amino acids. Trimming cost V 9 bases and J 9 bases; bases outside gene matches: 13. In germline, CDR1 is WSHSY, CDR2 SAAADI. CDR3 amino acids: CASLGTSGRPGEQFF. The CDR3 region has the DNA TGCGCCAGTTTAGGGACTAGCGGTCGTCCAGGTGAGCAGTTCTTC.

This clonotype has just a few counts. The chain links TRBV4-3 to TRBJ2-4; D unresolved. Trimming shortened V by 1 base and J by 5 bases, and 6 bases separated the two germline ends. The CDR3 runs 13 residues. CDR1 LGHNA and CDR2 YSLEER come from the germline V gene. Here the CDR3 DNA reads TGCGCCAGCAGCCAAGGGACCGAAAACATTCAGTACTTC. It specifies CASSQGTENIQYF.

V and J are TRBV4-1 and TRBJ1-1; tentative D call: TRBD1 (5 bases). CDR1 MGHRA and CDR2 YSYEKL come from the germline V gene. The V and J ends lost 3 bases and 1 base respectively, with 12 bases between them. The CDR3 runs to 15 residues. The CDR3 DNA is TGCGCCAGCAGCCACTTAACAGGAGAGAACACTGAAGCTTTCTTT. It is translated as CASSHLTGENTEAFF.

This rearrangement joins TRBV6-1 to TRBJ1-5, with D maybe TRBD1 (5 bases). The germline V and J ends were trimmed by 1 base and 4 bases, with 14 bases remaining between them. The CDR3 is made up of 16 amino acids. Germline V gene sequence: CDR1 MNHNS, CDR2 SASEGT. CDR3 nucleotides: TGTGCCAGCAGTGAAGTGGGAGGGGCGAGAAATCAGCCCCAGCATTTT. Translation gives CASSEVGGARNQPQHF.

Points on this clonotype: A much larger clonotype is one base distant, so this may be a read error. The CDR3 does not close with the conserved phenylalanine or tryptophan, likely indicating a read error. Here the CDR3 reads CSARDPRVAADTQYS. As DNA, the CDR3 is TGCAGTGCTAGAGATCCCCGGGTAGCGGCAGATACGCAGTATTCT. This chain joins TRBV20-1 and TRBJ2-3; maybe TRBD2 (6 bases). Trimming left V 0 bases short and J 4 bases short, with 14 bases between. Germline lookup yields CDR1 DFQATT and CDR2 SNEGSKA (reference sequence). CDR3 length: 15 residues.

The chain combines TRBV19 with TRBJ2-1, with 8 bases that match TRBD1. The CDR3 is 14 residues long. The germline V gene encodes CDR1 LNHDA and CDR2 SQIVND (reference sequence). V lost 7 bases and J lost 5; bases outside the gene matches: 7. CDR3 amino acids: CASTSDRVDNEQFF. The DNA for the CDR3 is TGTGCCAGTACCTCGGACAGGGTCGACAATGAGCAGTTCTTC.

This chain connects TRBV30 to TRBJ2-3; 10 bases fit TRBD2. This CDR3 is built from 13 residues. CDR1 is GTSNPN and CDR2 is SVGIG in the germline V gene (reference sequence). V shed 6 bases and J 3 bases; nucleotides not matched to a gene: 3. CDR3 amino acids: CACSGGATDTQYF. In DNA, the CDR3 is TGTGCCTGCAGCGGGGGGGCAACAGATACGCAGTATTTT.

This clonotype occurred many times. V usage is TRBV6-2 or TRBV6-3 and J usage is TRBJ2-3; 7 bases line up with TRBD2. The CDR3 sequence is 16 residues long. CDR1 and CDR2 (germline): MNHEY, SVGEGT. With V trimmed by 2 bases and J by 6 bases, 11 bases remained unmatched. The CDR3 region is CASSYGLTGGPDTQYF. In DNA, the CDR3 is TGTGCCAGCAGTTACGGCCTAACGGGAGGACCTGATACGCAGTATTTT.

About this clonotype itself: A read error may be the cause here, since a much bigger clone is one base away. CDR3 protein: CASSLEQDYYKQYF. In nucleotides, the CDR3 is TGCGCCAGCAGCTTGGAACAGGACTACTACAAGCAGTACTTC. The J gene is TRBJ2-7, the V gene TRBV5-1; D is possibly TRBD2 (6 bases). Germline V gene sequence: CDR1 SGHRS, CDR2 YFSETQ. The CDR3 loop spans 14 amino acids.